This TCR beta chain was identified in a study of siplizumab effects on memory and regulatory T cells. The CDR3 covers 11 residues. Germline CDR1 reads SQVTM; CDR2 reads ANQGSEA. Study-level results: Whether the proliferating Tregs (from siplizumab cultures) were suppressive was not confirmed. A naive or memory phenotype could not be assigned to roughly 80-95% of the proliferating CD4+ or CD8+ clones. Sequences below about 10^-5 frequency were poorly captured, and few alloreactive clones mapped to unstimulated subsets. Treg-derived clones made up an average of about 64% of mappable alloreactive CD4+ clones with siplizumab and over 25% in controls.

Measured with immunoSEQ multiplex PCR; TCRdb has only the in-frame clones, and not every one. The sample gives over 100,000 clones, 93% of which show up once; over 0.15% is in the top ten. A word on this clone: What it recognizes is unknown.

The receptor comes from a human donor in good health. Material for sequencing was non-Treg CD4+ T cells sorted from blood. V and J are TRBV29-1 and TRBJ2-7; maybe TRBD2 (6 bases). CDR3 region: CASGTSYEQYF. CDR3 DNA: TGCGCCTCGGGGACTTCCTACGAGCAGTACTTC.